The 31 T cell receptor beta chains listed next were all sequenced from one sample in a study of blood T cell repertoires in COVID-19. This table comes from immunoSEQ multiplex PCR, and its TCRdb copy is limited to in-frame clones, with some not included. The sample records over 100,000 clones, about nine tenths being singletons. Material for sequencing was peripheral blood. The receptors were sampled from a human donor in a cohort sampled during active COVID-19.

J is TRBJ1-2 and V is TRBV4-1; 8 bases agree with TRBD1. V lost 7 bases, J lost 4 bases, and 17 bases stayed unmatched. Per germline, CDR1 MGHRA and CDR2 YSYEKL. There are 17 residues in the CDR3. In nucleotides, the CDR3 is TGCGCCAGCACCAAAAGGGACAGGCCGCTCAGCGGCTATGGCTACACCTTC. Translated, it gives CASTKRDRPLSGYGYTF.

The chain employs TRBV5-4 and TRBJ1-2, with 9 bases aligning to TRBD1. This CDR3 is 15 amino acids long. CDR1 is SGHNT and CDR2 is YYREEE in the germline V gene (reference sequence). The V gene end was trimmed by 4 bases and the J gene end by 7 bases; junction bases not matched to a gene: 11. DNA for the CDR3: TGTGCCAGCAGCCCCCGGGACAGGGCGTACCCTGGCTACACCTTC. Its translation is CASSPRDRAYPGYTF. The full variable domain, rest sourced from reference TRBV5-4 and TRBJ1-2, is ETGVTQSPTHLIKTRGQQVTLRCSSQSGHNTVSWYQQALGQGPQFIFQYYREEENGRGNFPPRFSGLQFPNYSSELNVNALELDDSALYLCASSPRDRAYPGYTFGSGTRLTVV.

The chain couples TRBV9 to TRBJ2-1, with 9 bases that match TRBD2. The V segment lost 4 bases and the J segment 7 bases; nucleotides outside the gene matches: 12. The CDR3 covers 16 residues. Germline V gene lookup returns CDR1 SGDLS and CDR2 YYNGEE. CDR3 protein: CASSPSPSGAVNEQFF. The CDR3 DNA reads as TGTGCCAGCAGCCCCAGTCCTAGCGGGGCGGTTAATGAGCAGTTCTTC.

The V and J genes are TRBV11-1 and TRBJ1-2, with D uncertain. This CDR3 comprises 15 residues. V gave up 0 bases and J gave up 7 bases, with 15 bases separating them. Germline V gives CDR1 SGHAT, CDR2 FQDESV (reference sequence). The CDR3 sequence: CASSLAWAANGGYTF. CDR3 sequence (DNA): TGTGCCAGCAGCTTAGCGTGGGCAGCCAACGGTGGCTACACCTTC.

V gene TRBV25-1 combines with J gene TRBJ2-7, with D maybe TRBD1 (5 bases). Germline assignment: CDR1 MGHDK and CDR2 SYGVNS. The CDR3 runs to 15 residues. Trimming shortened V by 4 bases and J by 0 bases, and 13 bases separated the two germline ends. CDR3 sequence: CASSAPTVLSYEQYF. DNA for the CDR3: TGTGCCAGCAGTGCTCCGACAGTTCTCTCCTACGAGCAGTACTTC.

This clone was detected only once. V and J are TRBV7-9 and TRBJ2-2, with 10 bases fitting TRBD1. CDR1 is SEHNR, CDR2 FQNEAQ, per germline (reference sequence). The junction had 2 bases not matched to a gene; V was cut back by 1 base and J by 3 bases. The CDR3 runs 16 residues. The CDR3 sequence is CASSLVGTGDTGELFF. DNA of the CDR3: TGTGCCAGCAGCTTAGTTGGGACAGGGGACACCGGGGAGCTGTTTTTT.

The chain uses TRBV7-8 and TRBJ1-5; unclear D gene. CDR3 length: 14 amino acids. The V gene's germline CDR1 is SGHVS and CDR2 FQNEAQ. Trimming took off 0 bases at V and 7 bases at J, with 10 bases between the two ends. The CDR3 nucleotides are TGTGCCAGCAGCTTAGCGGGTCCTAGCCAGCCCCAGCATTTT. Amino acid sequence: CASSLAGPSQPQHF.

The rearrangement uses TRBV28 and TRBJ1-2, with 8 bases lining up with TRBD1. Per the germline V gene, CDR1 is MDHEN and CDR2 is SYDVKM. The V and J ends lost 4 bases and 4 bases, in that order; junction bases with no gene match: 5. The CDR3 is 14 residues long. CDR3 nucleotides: TGTGCCAGCAGTTCCACACAGGGGGGCTATGGCTACACCTTC. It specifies CASSSTQGGYGYTF.

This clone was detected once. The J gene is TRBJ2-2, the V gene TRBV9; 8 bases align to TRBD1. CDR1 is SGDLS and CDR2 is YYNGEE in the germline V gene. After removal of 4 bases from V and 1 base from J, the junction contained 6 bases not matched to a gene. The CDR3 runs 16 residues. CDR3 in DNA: TGTGCCAGCAGCCCACGGACAGGGAAGAACACCGGGGAGCTGTTTTTT. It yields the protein CASSPRTGKNTGELFF. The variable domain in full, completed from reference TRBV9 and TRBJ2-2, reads DSGVTQTPKHLITATGQRVTLRCSPRSGDLSVYWYQQSLDQGLQFLIQYYNGEERAKGNILERFSAQQFPDLHSELNLSSLELGDSALYFCASSPRTGKNTGELFFGEGSRLTVL.

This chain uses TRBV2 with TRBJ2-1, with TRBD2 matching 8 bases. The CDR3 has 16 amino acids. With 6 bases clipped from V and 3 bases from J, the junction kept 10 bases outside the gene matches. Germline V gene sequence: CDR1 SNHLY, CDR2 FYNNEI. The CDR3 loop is CASRYSGDPLYNEQFF. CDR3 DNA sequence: TGTGCCAGCAGGTATAGCGGGGACCCACTCTACAATGAGCAGTTCTTC.

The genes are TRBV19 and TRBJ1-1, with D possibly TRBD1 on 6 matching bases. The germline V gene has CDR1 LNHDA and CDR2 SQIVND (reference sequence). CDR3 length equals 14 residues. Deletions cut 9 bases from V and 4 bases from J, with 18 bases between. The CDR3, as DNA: TGTGCCAGCCGGGACAACCCTCGGGGCACTGAAGCTTTCTTT. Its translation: CASRDNPRGTEAFF.

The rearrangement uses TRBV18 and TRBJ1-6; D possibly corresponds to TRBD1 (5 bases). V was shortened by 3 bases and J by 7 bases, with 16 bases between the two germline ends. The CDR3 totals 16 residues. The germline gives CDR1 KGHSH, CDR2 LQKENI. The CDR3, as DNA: TGTGCCAGCTCACCCACCGGCAGGGTAGGCAATTCACCCCTCCACTTT. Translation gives CASSPTGRVGNSPLHF.

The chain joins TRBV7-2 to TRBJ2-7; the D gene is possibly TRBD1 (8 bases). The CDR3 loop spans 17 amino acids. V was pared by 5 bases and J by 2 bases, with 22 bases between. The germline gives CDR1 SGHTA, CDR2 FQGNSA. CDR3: CASSQRQGTTPPYEQYF. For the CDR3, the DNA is TGTGCCAGCAGCCAGAGACAGGGGACTACCCCCCCCTACGAGCAGTACTTC.

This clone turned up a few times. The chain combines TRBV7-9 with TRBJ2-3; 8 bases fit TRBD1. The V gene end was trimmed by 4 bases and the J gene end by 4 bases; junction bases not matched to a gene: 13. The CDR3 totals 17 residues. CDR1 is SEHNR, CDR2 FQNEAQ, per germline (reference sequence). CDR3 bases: TGTGCCAGCAGCTCCTCCGTGCAGGGGGCGCGGGCAGATACGCAGTATTTT. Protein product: CASSSSVQGARADTQYF.

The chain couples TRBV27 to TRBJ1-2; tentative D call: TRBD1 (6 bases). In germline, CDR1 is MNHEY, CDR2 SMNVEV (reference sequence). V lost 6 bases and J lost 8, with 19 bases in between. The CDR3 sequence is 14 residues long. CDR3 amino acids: CASRIQGGLEGYTF. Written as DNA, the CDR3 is TGTGCCAGCAGAATACAGGGAGGGTTAGAAGGCTACACCTTC.

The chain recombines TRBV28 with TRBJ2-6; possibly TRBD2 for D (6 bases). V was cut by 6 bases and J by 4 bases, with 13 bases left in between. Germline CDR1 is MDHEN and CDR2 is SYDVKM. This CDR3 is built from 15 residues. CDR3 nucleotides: TGTGCCAGCAGCCGGGACTCACTGGGGGCCAACGTCCTGACTTTC. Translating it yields CASSRDSLGANVLTF.

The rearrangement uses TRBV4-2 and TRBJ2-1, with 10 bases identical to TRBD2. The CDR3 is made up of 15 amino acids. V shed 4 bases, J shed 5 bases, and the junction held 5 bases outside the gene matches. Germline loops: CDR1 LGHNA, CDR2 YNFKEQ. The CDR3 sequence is CASSPSGSGHNEQFF. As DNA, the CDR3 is TGTGCCAGCAGCCCTAGCGGGAGTGGCCACAATGAGCAGTTCTTC.

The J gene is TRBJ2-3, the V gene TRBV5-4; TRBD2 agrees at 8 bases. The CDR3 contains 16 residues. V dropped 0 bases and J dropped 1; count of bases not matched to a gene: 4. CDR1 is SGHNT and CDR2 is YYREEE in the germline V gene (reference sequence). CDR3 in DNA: TGTGCCAGCAGCTTGGGGGGTAGCGGGGGCACAGATACGCAGTATTTT. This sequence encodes CASSLGGSGGTDTQYF.

This CDR3 is CSASDYPRASGSYEQYF. The CDR3 DNA is TGCAGTGCTAGTGACTACCCCAGGGCATCGGGCTCCTACGAGCAGTACTTC. V is TRBV20-1 and J is TRBJ2-7, with D tentatively TRBD1 or TRBD2 (5 bases each). Trimming shortened V by 3 bases and J by 0 bases, and 21 bases separated the two germline ends. The V gene's germline CDR1 is DFQATT and CDR2 SNEGSKA (reference sequence). The CDR3 is 17 residues long.

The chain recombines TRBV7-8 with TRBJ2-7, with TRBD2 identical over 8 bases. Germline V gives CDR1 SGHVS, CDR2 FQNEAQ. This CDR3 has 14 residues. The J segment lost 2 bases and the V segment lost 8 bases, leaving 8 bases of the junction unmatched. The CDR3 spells CASVLAGLPYEQYF. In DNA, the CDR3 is TGTGCCAGCGTGCTAGCGGGTCTACCCTACGAGCAGTACTTC. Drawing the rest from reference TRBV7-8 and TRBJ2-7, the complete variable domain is GAGVSQSPRYKVAKRGQDVALRCDPISGHVSLFWYQQALGQGPEFLTYFQNEAQLDKSGLPSDRFFAERPEGSVSTLKIQRTQQEDSAVYLCASVLAGLPYEQYFGPGTRLTVT.

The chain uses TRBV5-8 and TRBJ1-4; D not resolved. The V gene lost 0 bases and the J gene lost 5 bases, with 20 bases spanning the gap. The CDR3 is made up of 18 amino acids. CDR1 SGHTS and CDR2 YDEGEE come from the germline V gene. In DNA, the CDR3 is TGTGCCAGCAGCTTGGGTATTGCTTCGAGGCCGGGGAATGAAAAACTGTTTTTT. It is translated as CASSLGIASRPGNEKLFF. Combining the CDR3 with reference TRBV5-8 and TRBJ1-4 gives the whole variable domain EAGVTQSPTHLIKTRGQQATLRCSPISGHTSVYWYQQALGLGLQFLLWYDEGEERNRGNFPPRFSGRQFPNYSSELNVNALELEDSALYLCASSLGIASRPGNEKLFFGSGTQLSVL.

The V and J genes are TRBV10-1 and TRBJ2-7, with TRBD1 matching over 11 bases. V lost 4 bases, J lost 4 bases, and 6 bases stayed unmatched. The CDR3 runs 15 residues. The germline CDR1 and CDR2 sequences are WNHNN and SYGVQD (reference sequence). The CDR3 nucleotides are TGCGCCAGCAGTGCATCCGGGACAGGGGGGTACGAGCAGTACTTC. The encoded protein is CASSASGTGGYEQYF.

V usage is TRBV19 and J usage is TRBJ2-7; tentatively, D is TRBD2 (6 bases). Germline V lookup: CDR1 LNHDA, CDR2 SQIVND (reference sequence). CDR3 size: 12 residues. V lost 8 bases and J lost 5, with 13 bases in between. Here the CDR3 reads CASGVGGHEQYF. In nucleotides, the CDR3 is TGTGCCAGTGGGGTCGGGGGTCACGAGCAGTACTTC. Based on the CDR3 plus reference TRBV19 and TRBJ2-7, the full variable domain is DGGITQSPKYLFRKEGQNVTLSCEQNLNHDAMYWYRQDPGQGLRLIYYSQIVNDFQKGDIAEGYSVSREKKESFPLTVTSAQKNPTAFYLCASGVGGHEQYFGPGTRLTVT.

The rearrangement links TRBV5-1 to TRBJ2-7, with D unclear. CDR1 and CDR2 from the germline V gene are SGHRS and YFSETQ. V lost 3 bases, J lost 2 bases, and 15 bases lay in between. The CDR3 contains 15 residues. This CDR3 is CASSSNPGGPYEQYF. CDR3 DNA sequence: TGCGCCAGCAGCTCAAACCCCGGCGGCCCCTACGAGCAGTACTTC. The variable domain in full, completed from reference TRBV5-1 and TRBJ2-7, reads KAGVTQTPRYLIKTRGQQVTLSCSPISGHRSVSWYQQTPGQGLQFLFEYFSETQRNKGNFPGRFSGRQFSNSRSEMNVSTLELGDSALYLCASSSNPGGPYEQYFGPGTRLTVT.

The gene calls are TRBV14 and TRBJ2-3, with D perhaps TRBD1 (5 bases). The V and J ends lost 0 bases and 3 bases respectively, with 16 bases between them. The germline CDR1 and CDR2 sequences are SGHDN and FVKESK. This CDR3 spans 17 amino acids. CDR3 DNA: TGTGCCAGCAGCCAAGATTTTGACAGACGGAGAACAGATACGCAGTATTTT. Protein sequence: CASSQDFDRRRTDTQYF. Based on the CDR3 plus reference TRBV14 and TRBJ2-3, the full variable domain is EAGVTQFPSHSVIEKGQTVTLRCDPISGHDNLYWYRRVMGKEIKFLLHFVKESKQDESGMPNNRFLAERTGGTYSTLKVQPAELEDSGVYFCASSQDFDRRRTDTQYFGPGTRLTVL.

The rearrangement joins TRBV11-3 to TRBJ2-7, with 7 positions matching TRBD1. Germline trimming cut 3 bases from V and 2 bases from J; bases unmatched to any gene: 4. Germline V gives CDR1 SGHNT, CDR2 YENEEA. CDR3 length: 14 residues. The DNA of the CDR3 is TGTGCCAGCAGCTTTCGACAGGGCCCCTACGAGCAGTACTTC. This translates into CASSFRQGPYEQYF.

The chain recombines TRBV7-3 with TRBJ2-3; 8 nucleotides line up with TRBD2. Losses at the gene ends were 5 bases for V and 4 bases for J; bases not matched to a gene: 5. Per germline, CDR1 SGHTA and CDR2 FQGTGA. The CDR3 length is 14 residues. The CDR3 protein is CASSAPGGADTQYF. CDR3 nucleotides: TGTGCCAGCAGCGCCCCGGGAGGGGCAGATACGCAGTATTTT.

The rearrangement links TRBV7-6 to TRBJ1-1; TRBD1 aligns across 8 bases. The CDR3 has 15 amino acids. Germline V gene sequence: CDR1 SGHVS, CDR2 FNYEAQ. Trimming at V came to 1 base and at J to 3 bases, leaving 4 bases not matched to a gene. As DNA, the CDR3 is TGTGCCAGCAGCTTAGATCCAGGGGGCGACACTGAAGCTTTCTTT. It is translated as CASSLDPGGDTEAFF.

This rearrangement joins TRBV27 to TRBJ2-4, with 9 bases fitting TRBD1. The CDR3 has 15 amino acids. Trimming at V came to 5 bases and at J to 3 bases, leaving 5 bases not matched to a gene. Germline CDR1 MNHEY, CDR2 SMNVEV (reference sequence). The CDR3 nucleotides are TGTGCCAGCAGTAGGACAGGGGAAGTCAAAAACATTCAGTACTTC. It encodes CASSRTGEVKNIQYF.

The CDR3 DNA is TGTGCCAGCAGCCCCCAAGCGGGAGGCTCGACAGATACGCAGTATTTT. Protein: CASSPQAGGSTDTQYF. This sequence joins TRBV7-2 and TRBJ2-3; 9 bases are a match to TRBD2. The V gene end was trimmed by 5 bases and the J gene end by 3 bases; junction bases not matched to a gene: 9. Germline V gene data show CDR1 as SGHTA and CDR2 as FQGNSA. The CDR3 covers 16 residues.

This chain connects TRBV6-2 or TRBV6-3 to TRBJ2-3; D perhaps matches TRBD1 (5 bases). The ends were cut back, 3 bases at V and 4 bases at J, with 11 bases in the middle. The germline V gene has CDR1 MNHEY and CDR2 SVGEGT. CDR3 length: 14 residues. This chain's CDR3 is CASSYGAGPDTQYF. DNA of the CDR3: TGTGCCAGCAGTTATGGGGCAGGCCCAGATACGCAGTATTTT.